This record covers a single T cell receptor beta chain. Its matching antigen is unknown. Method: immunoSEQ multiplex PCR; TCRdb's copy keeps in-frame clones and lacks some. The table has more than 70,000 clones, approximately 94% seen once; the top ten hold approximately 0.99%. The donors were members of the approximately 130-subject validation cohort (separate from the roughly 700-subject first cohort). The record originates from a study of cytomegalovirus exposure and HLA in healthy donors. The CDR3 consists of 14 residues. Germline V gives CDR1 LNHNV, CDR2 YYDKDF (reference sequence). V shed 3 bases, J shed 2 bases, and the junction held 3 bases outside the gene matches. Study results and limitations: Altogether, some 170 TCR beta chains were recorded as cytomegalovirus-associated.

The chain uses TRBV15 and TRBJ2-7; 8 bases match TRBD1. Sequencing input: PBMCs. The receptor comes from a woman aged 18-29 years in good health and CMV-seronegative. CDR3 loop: CATSRWDRTYEQYF. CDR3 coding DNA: TGTGCCACCAGCAGGTGGGACAGGACCTACGAGCAGTACTTC.